This passage covers 32 T cell receptor beta chains from one sample sequenced in a study of PD-1 blockade in classical Hodgkin lymphoma. The protocol was immunoSEQ multiplex PCR, while the TCRdb copy is restricted to in-frame clones and leaves out a portion. The repertoire includes approximately 17,000 clones, less than 80% of them detected once, and about 9% sits in the top ten. Autologous stem cell transplantation was followed by relapse in every patient, and brentuximab vedotin exposure varied. Sample: peripheral blood mononuclear cells (PBMCs), taken before the second cycle of nivolumab. The source is a human donor with classical Hodgkin lymphoma.

The J gene is TRBJ1-2, the V gene TRBV5-6; tentatively, D is TRBD1 (6 bases). V was pared by 1 base and J by 6 bases, with 16 bases between. The germline V gene has CDR1 SGHDT and CDR2 YYEEEE. The CDR3 has 15 residues. DNA of the CDR3: TGTGCCAGCAGCTTGAAGGCAGGGGCTTTTCATGGCTACACCTTC. It encodes CASSLKAGAFHGYTF.

The CDR3 reads CASRYGPTDTQYF. DNA for the CDR3: TGTGCCAGCAGATATGGACCGACAGATACGCAGTATTTT. This chain links TRBV6-6 with TRBJ2-3; D is undetermined. The CDR3 is 13 amino acids. Per germline, CDR1 MNHNY and CDR2 SVGAGI (reference sequence). Trimming took 6 bases from V and 3 from J, leaving 10 bases between them.

This clone was seen more than once but under ten times. The J gene is TRBJ1-5, the V gene TRBV28; D not certain. Germline V gives CDR1 MDHEN, CDR2 SYDVKM. This CDR3 has 12 residues. V was shortened by 3 bases and J by 4 bases, with 4 bases between the two germline ends. The chain's CDR3 is CASSLRNQPQHF. In DNA, the CDR3 is TGTGCCAGCAGTTTGCGAAATCAGCCCCAGCATTTT. The full variable domain, in which reference TRBV28 and TRBJ1-5 provide the parts outside the CDR3, is DVKVTQSSRYLVKRTGEKVFLECVQDMDHENMFWYRQDPGLGLRLIYFSYDVKMKEKGDIPEGYSVSREKKERFSLILESASTNQTSMYLCASSLRNQPQHFGDGTRLSIL.

The chain's CDR3 is CASSPRTVQETQYF. In DNA form, the CDR3 reads TGTGCCAGCTCACCCCGGACAGTTCAAGAGACCCAGTACTTC. This chain connects TRBV18 to TRBJ2-5; a weak D match, TRBD1 (6 bases). Germline CDR1 KGHSH, CDR2 LQKENI. The V end was cut by 3 bases, the J end by 2 bases, with 10 bases between. The CDR3 sequence is 14 residues long. Full variable domain (outside the CDR3, taken from reference TRBV18 and TRBJ2-5): NAGVMQNPRHLVRRRGQEARLRCSPMKGHSHVYWYRQLPEEGLKFMVYLQKENIIDESGMPKERFSAEFPKEGPSILRIQQVVRGDSAAYFCASSPRTVQETQYFGPGTRLLVL.

This clone occurred a few times. The same CDR3 can be traced to other DNA sequences in this sample. The CDR3 DNA follows: TGTGCCAGCAGTTTATTAGGGGACGAGCAGTACTTC. Its protein is CASSLLGDEQYF. The chain recombines TRBV27 with TRBJ2-7, with a tentative D call TRBD1 (5 bases). The CDR3 contains 12 residues. V lost 1 base, J lost 5 bases, and 6 bases lay in between. Germline CDR1 MNHEY, CDR2 SMNVEV (reference sequence).

Sample share makes this clone medium-sized. The chain employs TRBV28 and TRBJ2-1, with TRBD2 as a possible D gene (6 bases). This CDR3 has 16 amino acids. V gave up 3 bases and J gave up 4 bases, with 16 bases separating them. The germline CDR1 and CDR2 sequences are MDHEN and SYDVKM. The CDR3 bases are TGTGCCAGCAGTTTCGGGGGTCGGGACTGGTACAATGAGCAGTTCTTC. Protein sequence: CASSFGGRDWYNEQFF. The entire variable domain, with the rest obtained from reference TRBV28 and TRBJ2-1, is as follows: DVKVTQSSRYLVKRTGEKVFLECVQDMDHENMFWYRQDPGLGLRLIYFSYDVKMKEKGDIPEGYSVSREKKERFSLILESASTNQTSMYLCASSFGGRDWYNEQFFGPGTRLTVL.

This sequence joins TRBV6-6 and TRBJ1-2; TRBD1 is a possible D gene (6 bases). This CDR3 comprises 14 residues. V gave up 4 bases and J gave up 2 bases, with 11 bases separating them. Germline lookup yields CDR1 MNHNY and CDR2 SVGAGI (reference sequence). The CDR3 reads CASSSGGGNYGYTF. In DNA form, the CDR3 reads TGTGCCAGCAGTTCCGGAGGGGGGAACTATGGCTACACCTTC.

The rearrangement uses TRBV27 and TRBJ1-1; D may be TRBD1 (6 bases). In germline, CDR1 is MNHEY, CDR2 SMNVEV (reference sequence). Trimming shortened V by 2 bases and J by 12 bases, and 19 bases separated the two germline ends. The CDR3 length is 14 residues. CDR3 sequence reads: CASSLNQGGRGTFF. For the CDR3, the DNA is TGTGCCAGCAGTTTAAATCAGGGAGGTAGGGGGACTTTCTTT.

The V and J genes are TRBV6-6 and TRBJ2-1, with D perhaps TRBD1 (5 bases). The CDR3 loop spans 14 amino acids. V gave up 8 bases and J gave up 5 bases, with 16 bases separating them. The germline V gene encodes CDR1 MNHNY and CDR2 SVGAGI (reference sequence). CDR3 residues: CASGAASVNNEQFF. DNA for the CDR3: TGTGCCAGCGGGGCGGCGTCCGTTAACAATGAGCAGTTCTTC.

This chain links TRBV6-1 with TRBJ1-1; 7 bases align to TRBD1. The CDR3 length is 14 residues. J lost 5 bases, V lost 5 bases, and 8 bases had no gene match. The germline gives CDR1 MNHNS, CDR2 SASEGT. The CDR3 spells CASSTKTGATEAFF. The CDR3 region has the DNA TGTGCCAGCAGTACGAAAACAGGGGCGACTGAAGCTTTCTTT.

This clone was observed once. The chain's CDR3 is CASSLYSGAYEQYF. The DNA of the CDR3 is TGTGCCAGCAGTTTATATAGCGGGGCCTACGAGCAGTACTTC. The chain links TRBV27 to TRBJ2-7, with 8 bases lining up with TRBD2. V dropped 1 base and J dropped 2; count of bases not matched to a gene: 1. The CDR3 length is 14 residues. Per the germline V gene, CDR1 is MNHEY and CDR2 is SMNVEV (reference sequence).

By share, this clone counts as medium-sized (0.01 to 0.1%). The gene calls are TRBV19 and TRBJ2-7, with 8 bases that match TRBD1. V was clipped by 3 bases and J by 2 bases; unmatched bases: 3. The CDR3 sequence is 14 residues long. From germline, CDR1 is LNHDA and CDR2 SQIVND (reference sequence). The CDR3 nucleotides read TGTGCCAGTAGTATGTGGGACAGGCCCTACGAGCAGTACTTC. Residues: CASSMWDRPYEQYF.

V usage is TRBV19 and J usage is TRBJ2-7; a weak D match, TRBD2 (6 bases). Per germline, CDR1 LNHDA and CDR2 SQIVND (reference sequence). CDR3 length: 15 amino acids. V lost 3 bases and J 6 bases, leaving 18 bases between the germline ends. The CDR3 region has the DNA TGTGCCAGTAGTATCGGGGCAGGGAAGGGAGGCGAGCAGTACTTC. Translated: CASSIGAGKGGEQYF.

This rearrangement joins TRBV7-8 to TRBJ2-3; tentatively, D is TRBD1 or TRBD2 (5 bases each). Germline V gene lookup returns CDR1 SGHVS and CDR2 FQNEAQ. V was clipped by 5 bases and J by 2 bases, with 8 bases between them. CDR3 length: 13 amino acids. CDR3: CASSDGTTDTQYF. The CDR3 nucleotides are TGTGCCAGCAGCGACGGGACCACAGATACGCAGTATTTT. Filled out from reference TRBV7-8 and TRBJ2-3, the complete variable domain reads GAGVSQSPRYKVAKRGQDVALRCDPISGHVSLFWYQQALGQGPEFLTYFQNEAQLDKSGLPSDRFFAERPEGSVSTLKIQRTQQEDSAVYLCASSDGTTDTQYFGPGTRLTVL.

The chain carries TRBV5-1 and TRBJ2-3; TRBD2 aligns across 9 bases. After removal of 0 bases from V and 0 bases from J, the junction contained 5 bases not matched to a gene. The CDR3 totals 17 residues. Per germline, CDR1 SGHRS and CDR2 YFSETQ. CDR3 DNA sequence: TGCGCCAGCAGCTTGGATGTAGCGGGGGCTAGCACAGATACGCAGTATTTT. This translates into CASSLDVAGASTDTQYF.

This clone showed up just a few times. This chain connects TRBV27 to TRBJ1-4; the D is unclear. The CDR3 consists of 16 residues. With 7 bases removed from V and 2 bases from J, the gap between germline ends came to 17 bases. CDR1 is MNHEY, CDR2 SMNVEV, per germline (reference sequence). The CDR3 reads CASTTVAHPTNEKLFF. CDR3 sequence (DNA): TGTGCCAGCACTACAGTGGCCCACCCCACTAATGAAAAACTGTTTTTT.

This clone rates as medium-sized. The rearrangement uses TRBV11-2 and TRBJ2-2; D remains unclear. Germline V CDR1 and CDR2: SGHAT, FQNNGV. The V and J ends lost 1 base and 6 bases respectively, with 3 bases between them. This CDR3 is 12 amino acids long. The CDR3 here is CASSLGAGELFF. In nucleotides, the CDR3 is TGTGCCAGCAGCTTAGGGGCCGGGGAGCTGTTTTTT.

This clone was recorded only once. The chain joins TRBV7-9 to TRBJ2-7; 10 nucleotides agree with TRBD1. V shed 4 bases and J 3 bases; nucleotides not matched to a gene: 6. Germline assignment: CDR1 SEHNR and CDR2 FQNEAQ (reference sequence). CDR3 length equals 15 residues. For the CDR3, the DNA is TGTGCCAGCAGCTCCGGGACAGGGGAAGACTACGAGCAGTACTTC. It specifies CASSSGTGEDYEQYF.

This chain joins TRBV5-6 and TRBJ2-7, with TRBD1 matching over 9 bases. The germline gives CDR1 SGHDT, CDR2 YYEEEE. With 0 bases clipped from V and 3 bases from J, the junction kept 4 bases outside the gene matches. The CDR3 extends over 15 amino acids. The CDR3 sequence: CASSLAGTGFYEQYF. The DNA of the CDR3 is TGTGCCAGCAGCTTGGCCGGGACAGGGTTCTACGAGCAGTACTTC.

The rearrangement joins TRBV5-4 to TRBJ1-2, with 9 bases fitting TRBD1. With 4 bases clipped from V and 6 bases from J, the junction kept 13 bases outside the gene matches. Germline CDR1 and CDR2: SGHNT and YYREEE (reference sequence). This CDR3 has 16 amino acids. CDR3 nucleotides: TGTGCCAGCAGCCCGGGACCGGGACAGGGTTTCGATGGCTACACCTTC. This translates into CASSPGPGQGFDGYTF.

This clone was detected once. The V gene is TRBV7-6, the J gene TRBJ2-1, with 11 bases matching TRBD2. J lost 6 bases, V lost 5 bases, and 6 bases had no gene match. Germline-derived CDR1 and CDR2 are SGHVS and FNYEAQ. There are 15 residues in the CDR3. CDR3 nucleotides: TGTGCCAGCAGCCCCCTAGCGGGAGGAGGCAATGAGCAGTTCTTC. This gives the protein CASSPLAGGGNEQFF. Using reference TRBV7-6 and TRBJ2-1 for the parts outside the CDR3, the full variable domain is GAGVSQSPRYKVTKRGQDVALRCDPISGHVSLYWYRQALGQGPEFLTYFNYEAQQDKSGLPNDRFSAERPEGSISTLTIQRTEQRDSAMYRCASSPLAGGGNEQFFGPGTRLTVL.

This clone showed up just a few times. The V call is TRBV7-9, the J call TRBJ2-7; 7 nucleotides line up with TRBD1. V lost 4 bases and J lost 0; bases outside the gene matches: 0. This CDR3 region has 13 residues. The germline V gene has CDR1 SEHNR and CDR2 FQNEAQ (reference sequence). CDR3 bases: TGTGCCAGCAGCTGGGACAGCTCCTACGAGCAGTACTTC. Its protein is CASSWDSSYEQYF.

This rearrangement joins TRBV7-2 to TRBJ2-7; D possibly corresponds to TRBD1 (6 bases). CDR1 and CDR2 (germline): SGHTA, FQGNSA. V dropped 2 bases and J dropped 3 bases, with 11 bases sitting between them. This CDR3 spans 14 amino acids. CDR3 region: CASSLIRGIYEQYF. Here the CDR3 DNA reads TGTGCCAGCAGCTTAATAAGGGGGATCTACGAGCAGTACTTC. The entire variable domain, with the rest obtained from reference TRBV7-2 and TRBJ2-7, is as follows: GAGVSQSPSNKVTEKGKDVELRCDPISGHTALYWYRQSLGQGLEFLIYFQGNSAPDKSGLPSDRFSAERTGGSVSTLTIQRTQQEDSAVYLCASSLIRGIYEQYFGPGTRLTVT.

The chain combines TRBV19 with TRBJ1-1; a weak D match, TRBD1 (5 bases). From germline, CDR1 is LNHDA and CDR2 SQIVND (reference sequence). Trimming took 4 bases from V and 4 from J, leaving 16 bases between them. This CDR3 contains 15 residues. This CDR3 reads CASSRGDLVPTEAFF. DNA of the CDR3: TGTGCCAGTAGTAGGGGGGATTTGGTTCCCACTGAAGCTTTCTTT.

This clone has a single count. The chain carries TRBV20-1 and TRBJ2-5; D unresolved. Germline CDR1 and CDR2: DFQATT and SNEGSKA (reference sequence). V lost 3 bases to trimming and J lost 4 bases, with 6 bases between them. The CDR3 totals 11 residues. The CDR3 reads CSARLGETQYF. For the CDR3, the DNA is TGCAGTGCTAGGCTTGGAGAGACCCAGTACTTC.

The gene calls are TRBV7-2 and TRBJ2-2; 8 bases agree with TRBD2. The junction had 9 bases not matched to a gene; V was cut back by 5 bases and J by 7 bases. This CDR3 is 15 amino acids long. CDR1 and CDR2 (germline): SGHTA, FQGNSA. This chain's CDR3 is CASSPRGGRYGELFF. Written as DNA, the CDR3 is TGTGCCAGCAGCCCCCGGGGGGGGAGGTACGGGGAGCTGTTTTTT.

The CDR3: CASSSGDRGSYEQYF. The DNA of the CDR3 is TGTGCCAGCAGCTCTGGGGACAGGGGTTCCTACGAGCAGTACTTC. This chain joins TRBV5-4 and TRBJ2-7; 10 bases line up with TRBD1. CDR1 and CDR2 from the germline V gene are SGHNT and YYREEE (reference sequence). There are 15 residues in the CDR3. With V trimmed by 3 bases and J by 1 base, 4 bases remained unmatched.

Here the CDR3 DNA reads TGTGCCAGCAGCGCCCATCCCGGGGCCGTGGGTGAAAAACTGTTTTTT. Amino acids: CASSAHPGAVGEKLFF. The rearrangement uses TRBV7-9 and TRBJ1-4; tentatively, D is TRBD1 (5 bases). Germline CDR1 is SEHNR and CDR2 is FQNEAQ (reference sequence). Trimming removed 5 bases from V and 7 bases from J, with 20 bases in between. This CDR3 has 16 residues.

The V call is TRBV28, the J call TRBJ2-7, with TRBD1 matching over 7 bases. The CDR3 is 14 amino acids. Germline assignment: CDR1 MDHEN and CDR2 SYDVKM. Trimming removed 6 bases from V and 3 bases from J; junction bases left unmatched: 8. This CDR3 reads CASRMDRLYYEQYF. CDR3 DNA sequence: TGTGCCAGCAGGATGGACAGGTTATACTACGAGCAGTACTTC.

The chain is built from TRBV5-1 and TRBJ2-7; TRBD1 agrees at 9 bases. Germline CDR1 reads SGHRS; CDR2 reads YFSETQ. The CDR3 totals 14 residues. Losses at the gene ends were 4 bases for V and 3 bases for J; bases not matched to a gene: 5. This CDR3 reads CASSQGQGRYEQYF. In nucleotides, the CDR3 is TGCGCCAGCAGCCAGGGACAGGGCCGCTACGAGCAGTACTTC.

V is TRBV2 and J is TRBJ2-1; TRBD2 matches at 8 bases. The germline gives CDR1 SNHLY, CDR2 FYNNEI. The V and J ends lost 6 bases and 4 bases, in that order; junction bases with no gene match: 11. This CDR3 is built from 16 residues. CDR3 in amino acids: CASRRRAGALYNEQFF. For the CDR3, the DNA is TGTGCCAGCAGAAGACGAGCGGGAGCCCTTTACAATGAGCAGTTCTTC.

The CDR3 coding sequence is TGTGCCAGCAGACGGACTAGCGGGAGTGGAGATACGCAGTATTTT. This translates into CASRRTSGSGDTQYF. The chain recombines TRBV25-1 with TRBJ2-3, with 13 bases fitting TRBD2. Trimming removed 6 bases from V and 5 bases from J; junction bases left unmatched: 5. Looked up from germline, CDR1 is MGHDK and CDR2 is SYGVNS. The CDR3 runs to 15 residues.